Following are 21 T cell receptor beta chains from one sample sequenced in a study of blood T cell repertoires in COVID-19. This table comes from immunoSEQ multiplex PCR, and its TCRdb copy is limited to in-frame clones, with some not included. Counted here are 440,000 or so clones, approximately 90% occurring once; the ten biggest clones make up 1.5% to 1.9%. Input material: peripheral blood. These receptors originate from a woman aged 40 to 50 with COVID-19, enrolled during active disease.

The J gene is TRBJ2-3, the V gene TRBV27; D is possibly TRBD1 (6 bases). This CDR3 is 16 amino acids long. Trimming took off 1 base at V and 0 bases at J, with 11 bases between the two ends. Germline loops: CDR1 MNHEY, CDR2 SMNVEV (reference sequence). The CDR3 here is CASSLWQGISTDTQYF. The CDR3 DNA follows: TGTGCCAGCAGTTTATGGCAGGGGATTAGCACAGATACGCAGTATTTT.

This rearrangement joins TRBV3-1 (or the pseudogene TRBV3-2) to TRBJ1-5, with 8 bases aligning to TRBD1. The CDR3 length is 15 residues. Trimming removed 1 base from V and 4 bases from J; junction bases left unmatched: 3. Germline CDR1 reads LGHDT; CDR2 reads YNNKEL (reference sequence). The CDR3 DNA sequence: TGTGCCAGCAGCCAAGTCCAGGGGGCAAATCAGCCCCAGCATTTT. This sequence encodes CASSQVQGANQPQHF.

The V call is TRBV5-1, the J call TRBJ1-1, with D perhaps TRBD1 (5 bases). Per the germline V gene, CDR1 is SGHRS and CDR2 is YFSETQ. Trimming left V 2 bases short and J 11 bases short, with 13 bases between. The CDR3 totals 12 residues. CDR3 coding DNA: TGCGCCAGCAGCTTCGACAGTCAGAGGGCTTTCTTT. It encodes CASSFDSQRAFF.

The count of this clone is one. The chain's CDR3 is CASSPVSGLGNTIYF. CDR3 nucleotides: TGTGCCAGTAGTCCCGTCTCAGGGCTGGGAAACACCATATATTTT. V gene TRBV19 combines with J gene TRBJ1-3, with a tentative D call TRBD1 (5 bases). This CDR3 has 15 residues. Trimming stripped 5 bases from V and 4 bases from J, with 15 bases between. Germline V gene sequence: CDR1 LNHDA, CDR2 SQIVND (reference sequence).

For this clone: The same CDR3 can be traced to other DNA sequences in this sample. The CDR3 is CASSYSGTSSYEQYF. The CDR3 bases are TGTGCCAGCAGTTACTCAGGGACAAGCTCCTACGAGCAGTACTTC. The rearrangement joins TRBV6-6 to TRBJ2-7; TRBD1 might be the D (6 bases). Germline CDR1 MNHNY, CDR2 SVGAGI (reference sequence). This CDR3 is built from 15 residues. With 0 bases removed from V and 0 bases from J, the gap between germline ends came to 9 bases.

This chain links TRBV29-1 with TRBJ1-1; 9 bases match TRBD1. Per the germline V gene, CDR1 is SQVTM and CDR2 is ANQGSEA. Trimming removed 5 bases from V and 6 bases from J; junction bases left unmatched: 10. The CDR3 runs 14 residues. CDR3 sequence reads: CSVQGTGLISEAFF. The CDR3 DNA reads as TGCAGCGTTCAAGGGACAGGGTTAATCTCTGAAGCTTTCTTT.

The chain employs TRBV4-2 and TRBJ2-5, with 12 bases identical to TRBD2. CDR1 is LGHNA and CDR2 is YNFKEQ in the germline V gene. The junction had 12 bases not matched to a gene; V was cut back by 0 bases and J by 4 bases. This CDR3 has 19 amino acids. The CDR3 spells CASSQDWLAGGPLRETQYF. The CDR3 region has the DNA TGTGCCAGCAGCCAAGATTGGCTAGCGGGGGGGCCTCTCCGAGAGACCCAGTACTTC.

This rearrangement joins TRBV11-2 to TRBJ2-3; 9 nucleotides align to TRBD2. Trimming removed 5 bases from V and 2 bases from J; junction bases left unmatched: 8. Per germline, CDR1 SGHAT and CDR2 FQNNGV. The CDR3 is 16 amino acids. The CDR3 protein is CASSPRLAEATDTQYF. As DNA, the CDR3 is TGTGCCAGCAGCCCCCGACTAGCGGAAGCCACAGATACGCAGTATTTT.

V is TRBV28 and J is TRBJ2-2; weak D call: TRBD2 (6 bases). Germline CDR1 is MDHEN and CDR2 is SYDVKM. There are 14 residues in the CDR3. The germline V and J ends were trimmed by 6 bases and 4 bases, with 12 bases remaining between them. The chain's CDR3 is CASRVGGATGELFF. The CDR3 bases are TGTGCCAGCAGAGTGGGGGGAGCCACCGGGGAGCTGTTTTTT.

This sequence joins TRBV2 and TRBJ1-5; possibly TRBD1 for D (6 bases). This CDR3 region has 15 residues. V dropped 6 bases and J dropped 10 bases, with 22 bases sitting between them. In germline, CDR1 is SNHLY, CDR2 FYNNEI. CDR3 coding DNA: TGTGCCAGCAGAGGACGAGGGGGTGGCTTCCTACCCCAGCATTTT. This sequence encodes CASRGRGGGFLPQHF.

This chain uses TRBV30 with TRBJ2-5, with D possibly matching TRBD1 (5 bases). The CDR3 has 16 amino acids. Germline values: CDR1 GTSNPN, CDR2 SVGIG (reference sequence). The V end lost 0 bases, the J end lost 4 bases, and 18 bases lay between the germline ends. CDR3 sequence reads: CAWSVYAGAYRETQYF. The CDR3 DNA reads TGTGCCTGGAGTGTTTACGCTGGGGCTTATCGAGAGACCCAGTACTTC.

This rearrangement joins TRBV12-5 to TRBJ2-3, with a weak D call TRBD1 (5 bases). Trimming left V 6 bases short and J 14 bases short, with 15 bases between. CDR3 size: 11 residues. Per germline, CDR1 LGHNT and CDR2 FRNRAP. The CDR3 loop reads CASGPDRSPYF. CDR3 nucleotide sequence: TGTGCTAGTGGACCCGACAGATCGCCGTATTTT.

The CDR3 sequence: CASSLRAGRADGYTF. CDR3 sequence (DNA): TGTGCCAGCAGCCTACGGGCTGGCAGGGCGGATGGCTACACCTTC. The chain carries TRBV27 and TRBJ1-2; D may be TRBD1 (5 bases). Trimming pared 6 bases from V and 6 bases from J, leaving 20 bases between. The germline CDR1 and CDR2 sequences are MNHEY and SMNVEV (reference sequence). This CDR3 has 15 amino acids.

The V and J genes are TRBV30 and TRBJ2-7; D remains unclear. The germline gives CDR1 GTSNPN, CDR2 SVGIG (reference sequence). The V and J ends lost 2 bases and 7 bases respectively, with 12 bases between them. This CDR3 region has 12 residues. The CDR3 region is CAWSPGLMEQYF. DNA for the CDR3: TGTGCCTGGAGTCCGGGTCTTATGGAGCAGTACTTC.

The chain recombines TRBV7-2 with TRBJ2-1; 8 bases are shared with TRBD2. Trimming removed 5 bases from V and 9 bases from J; junction bases left unmatched: 12. Germline V gene lookup returns CDR1 SGHTA and CDR2 FQGNSA. This CDR3 region has 15 residues. As DNA, the CDR3 is TGTGCCAGCAGCACCCATAGGGGGGGACTAGTTGAGCAGTTCTTC. Its protein product is CASSTHRGGLVEQFF.

V usage is TRBV27 and J usage is TRBJ1-3, with a weak D call TRBD1 (6 bases). The CDR3 is 18 residues long. Per germline, CDR1 MNHEY and CDR2 SMNVEV (reference sequence). Trimming removed 2 bases from V and 0 bases from J, with 17 bases in between. CDR3 residues: CASSLIGQRSFSGNTIYF. CDR3 coding DNA: TGTGCCAGCAGTTTAATAGGACAGAGATCTTTCTCTGGAAACACCATATATTTT.

This chain joins TRBV19 and TRBJ2-6; 7 bases are a match to TRBD1. The V gene end was trimmed by 5 bases and the J gene end by 5 bases; junction bases not matched to a gene: 18. Per the germline V gene, CDR1 is LNHDA and CDR2 is SQIVND (reference sequence). The CDR3 spans 19 residues. The chain's CDR3 is CASSHHRGGSIRWANVLTF. The CDR3 DNA follows: TGTGCCAGTAGTCACCACAGGGGCGGGTCTATAAGGTGGGCCAACGTCCTGACTTTC.

The V and J genes are TRBV4-3 and TRBJ2-3; 9 nucleotides line up with TRBD2. Germline V gene lookup returns CDR1 LGHNA and CDR2 YSLEER. With 0 bases clipped from V and 3 bases from J, the junction kept 10 bases outside the gene matches. The length of the CDR3 is 18 residues. CDR3 DNA sequence: TGCGCCAGCAGCCAAGATCTACCGGCTAGCGGGAATACAGATACGCAGTATTTT. As protein: CASSQDLPASGNTDTQYF.

This clone was counted once. This rearrangement joins TRBV7-3 to TRBJ1-1, with TRBD1 matching 9 bases. The CDR3 covers 15 residues. The J segment lost 3 bases and the V segment lost 5 bases, leaving 7 bases of the junction unmatched. Germline CDR1 reads SGHTA; CDR2 reads FQGTGA. Written as DNA, the CDR3 is TGTGCCAGCAGCGAGGGGACAGGGCCTTACACTGAAGCTTTCTTT. This gives the protein CASSEGTGPYTEAFF.

This clone was counted between two and nine times. Germline is not matched at one junction end, which may reflect a read error. The J gene is TRBJ2-7, the V gene TRBV7-7; 7 bases map to TRBD1. The CDR3 length is 16 residues. Germline-derived CDR1 and CDR2 are SSHAT and FNYEAQ (reference sequence). CDR3 nucleotide sequence: TGTGCTAGCAGCTTCGCAACAGGGGCTATGCCCCACGAGCAGTACTTC. Translated, it gives CASSFATGAMPHEQYF. The full variable domain, completed using reference TRBV7-7 and TRBJ2-7, is GAGVSQSPRYKVTKRGQDVTLRCDPISSHATLYWYQQALGQGPEFLTYFNYEAQPDKSGLPSDRFSAERPEGSISTLTIQRTEQRDSAMYRCASSFATGAMPHEQYFGPGTRLTVT.

V gene TRBV6-5 combines with J gene TRBJ1-2; TRBD1 is a possible D gene (5 bases). Deletions cut 6 bases from V and 0 bases from J, with 11 bases between. The CDR3 has 14 residues. Germline lookup yields CDR1 MNHEY and CDR2 SVGAGI. The CDR3 loop is CASRRRAPNYGYTF. Written as DNA, the CDR3 is TGTGCCAGCAGACGCAGGGCTCCTAACTATGGCTACACCTTC.